This entry lists 5 T cell receptor beta chains sequenced from one sample in a study of T cells in Graves' hyperthyroidism and ophthalmopathy. The CDR3 regions of TCR beta were amplified from RNA transcripts. The TCR CDR3 was amplified in a first-round RT-PCR using the HTBI primer set. TCRdb re-called the multiplex PCR reads through MiXCR, storing one row per CDR3 protein. The sample has about 510,000 distinct CDR3 sequences; 13% to 15% are singletons. The sample taken for sequencing was blood. The receptors come from a woman aged 40 to 50 with Graves' hyperthyroidism.

This clonotype was seen only a few times. The chain joins TRBV30 to TRBJ1-4, with D possibly TRBD1 on 5 matching bases. This CDR3 is built from 13 residues. Germline lookup yields CDR1 GTSNPN and CDR2 SVGIG (reference sequence). The ends were cut back, 3 bases at V and 8 bases at J, with 13 bases in the middle. CDR3 loop: CAWRAPGVEKLFF. The CDR3 bases are TGTGCCTGGAGGGCCCCGGGGGTGGAAAAACTGTTTTTT.

This clonotype was detected ten times or more. The chain combines TRBV4-1 with TRBJ2-7; D ambiguous. Germline V gene sequence: CDR1 MGHRA, CDR2 YSYEKL. V dropped 2 bases and J dropped 1 base, with 12 bases sitting between them. This CDR3 is built from 15 residues. The CDR3 is CASSQSPIGSYEQYF. Written as DNA, the CDR3 is TGCGCCAGCAGCCAAAGCCCAATCGGGTCCTACGAGCAGTACTTC.

This clonotype was observed at least ten times. The chain joins TRBV15 to TRBJ2-2; D remains ambiguous. Trimming removed 2 bases from V and 6 bases from J, with 10 bases in between. The V gene's germline CDR1 is LNHNV and CDR2 YYDKDF (reference sequence). This CDR3 is built from 14 residues. CDR3 loop: CATSRLDVAGELFF. The DNA for the CDR3 is TGTGCCACCAGCAGACTCGACGTGGCCGGGGAGCTGTTTTTT.

This clonotype has ten or more counts. The rearrangement links TRBV7-2 to TRBJ2-7, with D possibly being TRBD2 (6 bases). V was pared by 5 bases and J by 3 bases, with 20 bases between. The CDR3 consists of 16 residues. Germline V gives CDR1 SGHTA, CDR2 FQGNSA. The CDR3: CASSAILTGANYEQYF. CDR3 coding DNA: TGTGCCAGCAGCGCTATCTTGACGGGAGCGAACTACGAGCAGTACTTC. The full variable domain, rest sourced from reference TRBV7-2 and TRBJ2-7, is GAGVSQSPSNKVTEKGKDVELRCDPISGHTALYWYRQSLGQGLEFLIYFQGNSAPDKSGLPSDRFSAERTGGSVSTLTIQRTQQEDSAVYLCASSAILTGANYEQYFGPGTRLTVT.

This clonotype was recorded many times. The chain is built from TRBV28 and TRBJ1-2; 7 bases align to TRBD1. This CDR3 is 14 amino acids long. Trimming removed 8 bases from V and 2 bases from J; junction bases left unmatched: 8. Germline CDR1 reads MDHEN; CDR2 reads SYDVKM. The CDR3 sequence is CASHGAGGNYGYTF. As DNA, the CDR3 is TGTGCCAGCCACGGGGCAGGGGGAAACTATGGCTACACCTTC.